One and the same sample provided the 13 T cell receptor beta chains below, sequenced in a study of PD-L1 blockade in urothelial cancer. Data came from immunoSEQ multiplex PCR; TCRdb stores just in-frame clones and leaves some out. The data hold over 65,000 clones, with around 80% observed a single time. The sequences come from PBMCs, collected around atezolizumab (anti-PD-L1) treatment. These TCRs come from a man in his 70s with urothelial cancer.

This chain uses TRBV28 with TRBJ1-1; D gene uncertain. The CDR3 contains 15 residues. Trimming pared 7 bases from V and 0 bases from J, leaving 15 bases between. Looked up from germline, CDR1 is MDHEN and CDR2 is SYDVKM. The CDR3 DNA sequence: TGTGCCAGCAAAACGGTCGAGGTAATGAACACTGAAGCTTTCTTT. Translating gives CASKTVEVMNTEAFF.

CDR3 sequence: CASSLPTGELFF. In DNA form, the CDR3 reads TGTGCCAGCAGCTTGCCAACCGGGGAGCTGTTTTTT. The V and J genes are TRBV5-6 and TRBJ2-2; D is unclear. The germline gives CDR1 SGHDT, CDR2 YYEEEE. V lost 1 base to trimming and J lost 5 bases, with 3 bases between them. The CDR3 has 12 amino acids.

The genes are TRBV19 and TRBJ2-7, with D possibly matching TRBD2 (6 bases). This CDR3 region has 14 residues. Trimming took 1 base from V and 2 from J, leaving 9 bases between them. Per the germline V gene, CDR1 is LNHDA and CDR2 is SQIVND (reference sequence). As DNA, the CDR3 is TGTGCCAGTAGTATAGTGGCGGGACCCTACGAGCAGTACTTC. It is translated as CASSIVAGPYEQYF.

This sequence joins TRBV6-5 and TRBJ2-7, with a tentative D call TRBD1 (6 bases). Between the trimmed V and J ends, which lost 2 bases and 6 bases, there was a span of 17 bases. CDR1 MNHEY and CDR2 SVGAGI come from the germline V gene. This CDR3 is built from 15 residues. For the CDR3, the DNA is TGTGCCAGCAGTTACAAGGACAGTCCTCCCAGCGAGCAGTACTTC. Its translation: CASSYKDSPPSEQYF.

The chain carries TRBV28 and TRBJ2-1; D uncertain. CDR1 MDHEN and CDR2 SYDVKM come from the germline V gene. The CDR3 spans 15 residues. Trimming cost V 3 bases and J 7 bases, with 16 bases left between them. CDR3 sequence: CASSFPAPGRNEQFF. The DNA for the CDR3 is TGTGCCAGCAGTTTCCCAGCTCCGGGTCGGAATGAGCAGTTCTTC.

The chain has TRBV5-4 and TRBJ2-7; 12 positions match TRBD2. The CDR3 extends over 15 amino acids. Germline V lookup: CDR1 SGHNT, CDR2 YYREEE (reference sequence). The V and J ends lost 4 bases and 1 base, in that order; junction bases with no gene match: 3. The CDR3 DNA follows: TGTGCCAGCAGCCTAGCGGGAGGGAAATCCTACGAGCAGTACTTC. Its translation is CASSLAGGKSYEQYF.

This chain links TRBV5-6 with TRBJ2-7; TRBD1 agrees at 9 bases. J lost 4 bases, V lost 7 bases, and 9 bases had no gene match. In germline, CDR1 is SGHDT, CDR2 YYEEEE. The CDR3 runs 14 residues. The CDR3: CASGGTGSFYEQYF. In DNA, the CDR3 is TGTGCCAGCGGGGGGACAGGGAGTTTTTACGAGCAGTACTTC.

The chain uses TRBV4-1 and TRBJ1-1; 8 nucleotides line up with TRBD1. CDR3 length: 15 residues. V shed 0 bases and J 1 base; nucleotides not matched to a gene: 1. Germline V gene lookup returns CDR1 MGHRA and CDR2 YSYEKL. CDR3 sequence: CASSQDQGANTEAFF. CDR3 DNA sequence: TGCGCCAGCAGCCAAGATCAGGGGGCGAACACTGAAGCTTTCTTT.

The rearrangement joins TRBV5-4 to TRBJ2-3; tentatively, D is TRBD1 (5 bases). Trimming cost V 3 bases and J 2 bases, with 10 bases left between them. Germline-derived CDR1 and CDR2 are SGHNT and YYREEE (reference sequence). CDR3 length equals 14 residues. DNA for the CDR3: TGTGCCAGCAGCTCTGGACACTTCACAGATACGCAGTATTTT. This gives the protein CASSSGHFTDTQYF.

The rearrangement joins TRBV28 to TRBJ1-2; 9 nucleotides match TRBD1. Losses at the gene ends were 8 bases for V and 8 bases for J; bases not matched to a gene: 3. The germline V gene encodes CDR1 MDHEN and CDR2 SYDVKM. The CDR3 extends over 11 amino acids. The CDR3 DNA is TGTGCCAGCCGGACAGGGGCGGGCTACACCTTC. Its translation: CASRTGAGYTF.

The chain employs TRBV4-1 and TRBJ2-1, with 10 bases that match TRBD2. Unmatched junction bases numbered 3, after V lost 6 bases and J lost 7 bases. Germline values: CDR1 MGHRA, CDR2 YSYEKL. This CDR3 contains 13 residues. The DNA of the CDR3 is TGCGCCAGCAGAACTAGCGGGGAAAATGAGCAGTTCTTC. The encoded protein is CASRTSGENEQFF.

The CDR3 sequence: CASSRIQSEGYEQYF. As DNA, the CDR3 is TGCGCCAGCAGCCGGATACAGTCGGAGGGGTACGAGCAGTACTTC. V usage is TRBV4-1 and J usage is TRBJ2-7; the D gene is possibly TRBD2 (6 bases). The ends were cut back, 4 bases at V and 4 bases at J, with 17 bases in the middle. There are 15 residues in the CDR3. From germline, CDR1 is MGHRA and CDR2 YSYEKL.

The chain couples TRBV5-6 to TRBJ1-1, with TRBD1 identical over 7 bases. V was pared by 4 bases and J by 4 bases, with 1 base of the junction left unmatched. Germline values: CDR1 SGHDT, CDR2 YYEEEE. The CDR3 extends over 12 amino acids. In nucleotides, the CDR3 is TGTGCCAGCAGCCCAGGGGGCACTGAAGCTTTCTTT. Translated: CASSPGGTEAFF.